The clone carrying this T cell receptor (beta chain) was observed at least ten times. Its specificity is not known. The data were produced by immunoSEQ multiplex PCR, yet TCRdb's version contains in-frame clones alone and is incomplete. Listed for the sample are roughly 45,000 clones, none seen a single time. With 3 bases clipped from V and 1 base from J, the junction kept 3 bases outside the gene matches. The CDR3 totals 15 residues. CDR1 is GTSNPN, CDR2 SVGIG, per germline (reference sequence). This related bone marrow graft donor gave peripheral blood on the day of marrow donation. The entry originates in a study of T cells after posttransplantation cyclophosphamide. Regarding the study as a whole: After PTCy, TRB diversity resembled that of CNI/methotrexate controls. Donor CD8+ memory clones often dominated recipient blood repertoires at later times.

The receptor was derived from a man aged 40-49 years in good health, CMV-negative, and a related stem cell transplant donor. This chain connects TRBV30 to TRBJ2-6, with 7 bases that match TRBD1. Sequencing used PBMCs. This CDR3 is CAWRAGGSGANVLTF. DNA for the CDR3: TGTGCCTGGAGGGCAGGGGGTTCTGGGGCCAACGTCCTGACTTTC.